Each of the 31 T cell receptor beta chains below was sequenced from the same sample in a study of CD8 T cells in Susac syndrome. Roughly 0.45 to 1 ug RNA was reverse transcribed with random hexamers. TCRdb reprocessed the immunoSEQ multiplex PCR reads via MiXCR and lists one record per CDR3 protein. The repertoire consists of 150,000 to 200,000 distinct CDR3 sequences, with approximately 94% occurring once and the leading ten covering roughly 0.12%. Sequencing was done on a sample of CD4+ T cells from PBMCs. The receptors come from a human donor with Susac syndrome.

The rearrangement links TRBV6-1 to TRBJ2-3, with D possibly being TRBD2 (6 bases). This CDR3 has 16 residues. Germline lookup yields CDR1 MNHNS and CDR2 SASEGT. Trimming cost V 7 bases and J 1 base, with 18 bases left between them. Written as DNA, the CDR3 is TGTGCCAGCACGTGGGGAGGAATGGATGGCACAGATACGCAGTATTTT. Translating gives CASTWGGMDGTDTQYF.

This chain connects TRBV19 to TRBJ2-3; 9 bases are a match to TRBD2. CDR3 length equals 14 residues. V dropped 10 bases and J dropped 3; count of bases not matched to a gene: 8. Germline V CDR1 and CDR2: LNHDA, SQIVND (reference sequence). The CDR3 DNA reads as TGTGCCACCAAGAAAGGACTAGCGACAGATACGCAGTATTTT. Its protein is CATKKGLATDTQYF.

V usage is TRBV6-4 and J usage is TRBJ1-1; no clear D gene. Germline V gene data show CDR1 as MRHNA and CDR2 as SNTAGT. Trimming left V 2 bases short and J 1 base short, with 5 bases between. The CDR3 sequence is 13 residues long. CDR3 region: CASSDRQNTEAFF. CDR3 coding DNA: TGTGCCAGCAGTGACAGACAGAACACTGAAGCTTTCTTT.

J is TRBJ2-2 and V is TRBV14, with a tentative D call TRBD2 (5 bases). Trimming pared 5 bases from V and 3 bases from J, leaving 13 bases between. Germline V gives CDR1 SGHDN, CDR2 FVKESK. The CDR3 is 15 amino acids. CDR3 DNA sequence: TGTGCCAGCAGCGGACGGACTGACTACACCGGGGAGCTGTTTTTT. Residues: CASSGRTDYTGELFF.

V and J are TRBV5-1 and TRBJ1-1; D is possibly TRBD1 (6 bases). V was shortened by 5 bases and J by 11 bases, with 22 bases between the two germline ends. The CDR3 contains 14 residues. CDR1 and CDR2 (germline): SGHRS, YFSETQ. The CDR3, as DNA: TGCGCCAGCAGTTCCGCACGAGGGGGGGGCGACGCTTTCTTT. This codes for CASSSARGGGDAFF.

The rearrangement joins TRBV12-3 or TRBV12-4 to TRBJ1-2; D might be TRBD1 (5 bases). With 3 bases removed from V and 4 bases from J, the gap between germline ends came to 12 bases. The CDR3 is 14 residues long. The CDR3 DNA sequence: TGTGCCAGCAGTTTTCAGCAGGGTCCCTATGGCTACACCTTC. Protein sequence: CASSFQQGPYGYTF.

V is TRBV5-4 and J is TRBJ2-7; D uncertain. V was trimmed by 0 bases and J by 6 bases, leaving 10 bases between them. Germline V gene sequence: CDR1 SGHNT, CDR2 YYREEE (reference sequence). CDR3 length: 13 residues. DNA of the CDR3: TGTGCCAGCAGCTTGGCCGTGAGGACCGAGCAGTACTTC. As protein: CASSLAVRTEQYF.

This rearrangement joins TRBV5-4 to TRBJ2-3; D is uncertain. The CDR3 sequence is 14 residues long. Germline lookup yields CDR1 SGHNT and CDR2 YYREEE (reference sequence). V lost 4 bases, J lost 1 base, and 10 bases lay in between. The CDR3 spells CASSVGVGTDTQYF. DNA of the CDR3: TGTGCCAGCAGCGTTGGAGTCGGCACAGATACGCAGTATTTT. Full variable domain (rest looked up from reference TRBV5-4 and TRBJ2-3): ETGVTQSPTHLIKTRGQQVTLRCSSQSGHNTVSWYQQALGQGPQFIFQYYREEENGRGNFPPRFSGLQFPNYSSELNVNALELDDSALYLCASSVGVGTDTQYFGPGTRLTVL.

This chain links TRBV3-1 with TRBJ2-5; D may be TRBD2 (6 bases). Germline V gene sequence: CDR1 LGHDT, CDR2 YNNKEL (reference sequence). The CDR3 covers 13 residues. Trimming shortened V by 4 bases and J by 5 bases, and 11 bases separated the two germline ends. The CDR3 sequence is CASSPGGVETQYF. For the CDR3, the DNA is TGTGCCAGCAGCCCCGGAGGGGTGGAGACCCAGTACTTC.

The V and J genes are TRBV9 and TRBJ2-1, with D hard to call. Germline CDR1 is SGDLS and CDR2 is YYNGEE. CDR3 length: 12 amino acids. V was shortened by 0 bases and J by 10 bases, with 8 bases between the two germline ends. In nucleotides, the CDR3 is TGTGCCAGCAGCGTAGACGGTTTCGAGCAGTTCTTC. Amino acids: CASSVDGFEQFF.

J is TRBJ2-4 and V is TRBV9, with a weak D call TRBD2 (6 bases). The CDR3 covers 15 residues. CDR1 SGDLS and CDR2 YYNGEE come from the germline V gene. V gave up 4 bases and J gave up 3 bases, with 14 bases separating them. The DNA of the CDR3 is TGTGCCAGCAGCATCAGTCCGGGACTCAAAAACATTCAGTACTTC. It translates to CASSISPGLKNIQYF.

The chain carries TRBV4-3 and TRBJ2-3; TRBD1 is a possible D gene (6 bases). CDR1 and CDR2 (germline): LGHNA, YSLEER. The CDR3 is 15 residues long. Trimming left V 1 base short and J 6 bases short, with 14 bases between. The CDR3 nucleotides are TGCGCCAGCAGCCAAGTTCGGGACAAACGGGATACGCAGTATTTT. Translating it yields CASSQVRDKRDTQYF.

The V gene is TRBV6-5, the J gene TRBJ2-7, with D unresolved. CDR3 length: 13 residues. Germline V gene lookup returns CDR1 MNHEY and CDR2 SVGAGI. The germline V and J ends were trimmed by 8 bases and 4 bases, with 15 bases remaining between them. CDR3 in amino acids: CASAQFQRYEQYF. The CDR3, as DNA: TGTGCCAGCGCGCAGTTTCAGAGGTACGAGCAGTACTTC.

The V and J genes are TRBV29-1 and TRBJ2-7; TRBD2 matches 7 bases. The CDR3 length is 14 residues. Germline V lookup: CDR1 SQVTM, CDR2 ANQGSEA. J gave up 4 bases and V 0 bases, and 6 bases lay outside the gene matches. In nucleotides, the CDR3 is TGCAGCGTTGAAGATGGGGGGGTACCGTACGAGCAGTACTTC. This gives the protein CSVEDGGVPYEQYF.

The chain is built from TRBV20-1 and TRBJ2-7, with D perhaps TRBD2 (6 bases). Trimming shortened V by 1 base and J by 1 base, and 8 bases separated the two germline ends. From germline, CDR1 is DFQATT and CDR2 SNEGSKA (reference sequence). This CDR3 contains 13 residues. The CDR3 bases are TGCAGTGCTAGAGGTGGGGGGTCCTACGAGCAGTACTTC. Its translation: CSARGGGSYEQYF.

The CDR3 DNA follows: TGCAGTGCTAGCGCCGGGACGGTTGGCTACACCTTC. Translating it yields CSASAGTVGYTF. J is TRBJ1-2 and V is TRBV20-1; tentatively, D is TRBD1 (5 bases). Trimming removed 3 bases at V and 7 bases at J, with 12 bases between. The CDR3 spans 12 residues. In germline, CDR1 is DFQATT, CDR2 SNEGSKA (reference sequence).

The CDR3 sequence: CASSFAPGQGTGELFF. The CDR3 nucleotides read TGTGCCAGCAGTTTTGCGCCGGGACAGGGGACCGGGGAGCTGTTTTTT. The rearrangement links TRBV2 to TRBJ2-2; 10 bases are a match to TRBD1. This CDR3 contains 16 residues. With V trimmed by 5 bases and J by 5 bases, 8 bases remained unmatched. The germline gives CDR1 SNHLY, CDR2 FYNNEI. The full variable domain, rest sourced from reference TRBV2 and TRBJ2-2, is EPEVTQTPSHQVTQMGQEVILRCVPISNHLYFYWYRQILGQKVEFLVSFYNNEISEKSEIFDDQFSVERPDGSNFTLKIRSTKLEDSAMYFCASSFAPGQGTGELFFGEGSRLTVL.

The J gene is TRBJ2-3, the V gene TRBV14; D ambiguous. The CDR3 totals 14 residues. Trimming removed 1 base at V and 7 bases at J, with 12 bases between. Germline V gene data show CDR1 as SGHDN and CDR2 as FVKESK. This CDR3 reads CASSQVAPGYTQYF. The CDR3 nucleotides are TGTGCCAGCAGCCAAGTTGCCCCTGGATATACGCAGTATTTT.

In its sample, this clonotype was seen once. The CDR3, as DNA: TGCAGTGCTAGTTTAGCGGGGGGCATCTACGAGCAGTACTTC. This encodes CSASLAGGIYEQYF. This chain connects TRBV20-1 to TRBJ2-7, with 10 positions matching TRBD2. The V gene's germline CDR1 is DFQATT and CDR2 SNEGSKA (reference sequence). V dropped 3 bases and J dropped 3; count of bases not matched to a gene: 5. This CDR3 contains 14 residues.

This sequence joins TRBV4-3 and TRBJ2-2; 9 bases are shared with TRBD1. J was trimmed by 5 bases and V by 1 base; bases with no gene match: 2. Germline CDR1 is LGHNA and CDR2 is YSLEER. The CDR3 has 15 residues. CDR3 bases: TGCGCCAGCAGCCAAGGGGACAGGGAAACCGGGGAGCTGTTTTTT. It translates to CASSQGDRETGELFF.

This chain uses TRBV21-1 with TRBJ1-1. TRBV21-1 is a listed pseudogene. This CDR3 contains 12 residues. CDR3 DNA: TGTGCCAGCAGCAATGGGGTGCCTGAAGCTTTCTTT. This translates into CASSNGVPEAFF.

The CDR3, as DNA: TGTGCCAGCAGCTTGAGAATGGCCGGGGGCGTGCGGAATATTCAGTACTTC. It specifies CASSLRMAGGVRNIQYF. This chain uses TRBV5-6 with TRBJ2-4; possibly TRBD1 or TRBD2 for D (6 bases each). Germline CDR1 is SGHDT and CDR2 is YYEEEE. This CDR3 is built from 17 residues. Trimming took 1 base from V and 10 from J, leaving 24 bases between them. Variable domain in full (rest from reference TRBV5-6 and TRBJ2-4): DAGVTQSPTHLIKTRGQQVTLRCSPKSGHDTVSWYQQALGQGPQFIFQYYEEEERQRGNFPDRFSGHQFPNYSSELNVNALLLGDSALYLCASSLRMAGGVRNIQYFGAGTRLSVL.

The rearrangement uses TRBV14 and TRBJ2-1; D uncertain. Germline CDR1 is SGHDN and CDR2 is FVKESK. Trimming removed 0 bases from V and 3 bases from J, with 6 bases in between. The length of the CDR3 is 14 residues. CDR3 region: CASSQDHSYNEQFF. In nucleotides, the CDR3 is TGTGCCAGCAGCCAAGACCACAGCTACAATGAGCAGTTCTTC.

J is TRBJ2-1 and V is TRBV6-2 or TRBV6-3; D is unresolved. Germline V gives CDR1 MNHEY, CDR2 SVGEGT. This CDR3 region has 14 residues. V lost 4 bases and J lost 0, with 7 bases in between. CDR3 amino acids: CASSLPSSYNEQFF. The CDR3 DNA sequence: TGTGCCAGCAGTTTACCTAGCTCCTACAATGAGCAGTTCTTC.

This clonotype was found once. V usage is TRBV9 and J usage is TRBJ1-2; D is possibly TRBD1 (6 bases). Germline loops: CDR1 SGDLS, CDR2 YYNGEE. The CDR3 loop spans 14 amino acids. Deletions cut 3 bases from V and 4 bases from J, with 13 bases between. CDR3 sequence reads: CASSARDTAYGYTF. In DNA form, the CDR3 reads TGTGCCAGCAGCGCCCGGGACACCGCCTATGGCTACACCTTC.

This clonotype was detected only once. The V gene is TRBV12-3 or TRBV12-4, the J gene TRBJ2-2, with D perhaps TRBD1 (6 bases). This CDR3 is 15 amino acids long. V was pared by 3 bases and J by 4 bases, with 12 bases between. The CDR3 coding sequence is TGTGCCAGCAGTTTCGGGACACCGACCACCGGGGAGCTGTTTTTT. Its protein product is CASSFGTPTTGELFF.

The chain uses TRBV5-1 and TRBJ2-1; weak D call: TRBD1 (5 bases). V dropped 1 base and J dropped 9 bases, with 14 bases sitting between them. Germline assignment: CDR1 SGHRS and CDR2 YFSETQ. The CDR3 contains 14 residues. CDR3 in amino acids: CASSLLQGYGEQFF. For the CDR3, the DNA is TGCGCCAGCAGCTTGCTCCAGGGTTATGGTGAGCAGTTCTTC. The full variable domain, completed using reference TRBV5-1 and TRBJ2-1, is KAGVTQTPRYLIKTRGQQVTLSCSPISGHRSVSWYQQTPGQGLQFLFEYFSETQRNKGNFPGRFSGRQFSNSRSEMNVSTLELGDSALYLCASSLLQGYGEQFFGPGTRLTVL.

The rearrangement links TRBV6-2 or TRBV6-3 to TRBJ1-2; D gene unclear. V dropped 2 bases and J dropped 2 bases, with 3 bases sitting between them. The germline V gene encodes CDR1 MNHEY and CDR2 SVGEGT. The CDR3 consists of 12 residues. The CDR3, as DNA: TGTGCCAGCAGTTACAAGAACTATGGCTACACCTTC. Translating gives CASSYKNYGYTF.

The V and J genes are TRBV29-1 and TRBJ2-3; D is uncertain. Germline V CDR1 and CDR2: SQVTM, ANQGSEA. Trimming removed 3 bases at V and 0 bases at J, with 4 bases between. This CDR3 has 12 amino acids. Here the CDR3 reads CSVDPSTDTQYF. CDR3 nucleotide sequence: TGCAGCGTTGATCCCAGCACAGATACGCAGTATTTT.

The rearrangement uses TRBV3-1 and TRBJ2-1, with 11 positions matching TRBD2. The CDR3 length is 15 residues. Germline CDR1 reads LGHDT; CDR2 reads YNNKEL (reference sequence). V lost 1 base and J lost 6; bases outside the gene matches: 2. The CDR3 here is CASSQASGGLNEQFF. The CDR3 DNA reads as TGTGCCAGCAGCCAAGCTAGCGGGGGGCTCAATGAGCAGTTCTTC.

V is TRBV20-1 and J is TRBJ1-4; TRBD1 matches 9 bases. V shed 0 bases and J 7 bases; nucleotides not matched to a gene: 6. Per germline, CDR1 DFQATT and CDR2 SNEGSKA (reference sequence). The CDR3 has 15 residues. The CDR3 reads CSARDYRGRSEKLFF. DNA of the CDR3: TGCAGTGCTAGAGACTACAGGGGGCGTTCTGAAAAACTGTTTTTT.